Sequencing of this T cell receptor (beta chain) was carried out in a study of tumor-infiltrating lymphocytes in primary liver carcinoma. Study at large: Roughly 3.5 to 7.13 million productive TCRbeta reads were obtained per sample, with similar numbers across tissue types.

This clonotype was recorded only once. Its antigen is as yet unknown. The junction and the germline gene differ at one end; a read error may be behind it. DNA and RNA were both co-extracted from about 19-30 mg of bulk tissue that had not been sorted. No treatment had been given to the patients, who were chronically infected with HBV. This CDR3 spans 13 amino acids. The germline V gene has CDR1 SGHAT and CDR2 FQNNGV. With a constant-region primer, TCR beta cDNA was made from roughly 500 ng of total RNA. ARM-PCR was slightly modified, and three nested multiplex PCR rounds with it gave rise to the TCR beta libraries. Use of TRBV1-TRBV30 forward primers with a C-beta reverse primer characterized the first two PCR rounds, which lasted roughly 9 cycles each. Each CDR3 protein is one row after TCRdb ran MiXCR on the multiplex PCR reads. Of approximately 190,000 distinct CDR3 sequences in the sample, about 82% were seen once.

The study's findings and limits: Compared with blood, tumor repertoires held significantly more in their top 250 clones. All five tumor regions shared only about 7-25% of top clones.

The receptor's source is a man aged 35-49 years with primary liver carcinoma and hepatitis B virus infection. The genes are TRBV11-2 and TRBJ2-1; no clear D gene. The sequenced sample was tumor tissue from primary liver carcinoma. The CDR3 DNA reads TGTACCAACAGCTCAGAATTATACAGTGAGCAGTTCTTC. This codes for CTNSSELYSEQFF.